The rows below give T cell receptor beta chains drawn from one sample of a study of control samples from healthy donors and cancer patients. Repertoires were generated with immunoSEQ multiplex PCR, while TCRdb's copy carries only in-frame clones and drops some. This repertoire shows fewer than 40,000 clones, around 94% found once; its top ten account for about 7%. Sequenced: blood. The receptors shown here come from a man in his sixties in good health. CDR3s include the opening cysteine and the closing phenylalanine or tryptophan.

cdr3_aa: CASSYWQGGPLF
v_call: TRBV6-2/TRBV6-3

cdr3_aa: CASSLGTAGNTIYF
v_call: TRBV18

cdr3_aa: CSVETPLANEQFF
v_call: TRBV29-1

cdr3_aa: CASSHGTRGIYNEQFF
v_call: TRBV3-1/TRBV3-2

cdr3_aa: CASSTQGGNEKLFF
v_call: TRBV6-5

cdr3_aa: CASSLWAFSNEKLFF
v_call: TRBV5-1

cdr3_aa: CASSSILRTDAYEQYF
v_call: TRBV5-6

cdr3_aa: CASSLSGGSYNEQFF
v_call: TRBV5-1

cdr3_aa: CATSLHRSNQPQHF
v_call: TRBV15

cdr3_aa: CASSAGQLSNQPQHF
v_call: TRBV9

cdr3_aa: CASSYLRSYEQYF
v_call: TRBV6-2/TRBV6-3

cdr3_aa: CASSAAYSNQPQHF
v_call: TRBV9

cdr3_aa: CASSQDRAGTEAFF
v_call: TRBV3-1/TRBV3-2

cdr3_aa: CASSLETSRVSYNEQFF
v_call: TRBV27

cdr3_aa: CASSQGTLSSYEQYF
v_call: TRBV4-1

cdr3_aa: CASSRTGANRGAFF
v_call: TRBV6-5

cdr3_aa: CASSLTARYGYTF
v_call: TRBV5-1

cdr3_aa: CASSPQTNYGYTF
v_call: TRBV18

cdr3_aa: CASSFPSGDSYEQYF
v_call: TRBV5-6

cdr3_aa: CAISIQRSYEQYF
v_call: TRBV10-3

cdr3_aa: CASRRGGGTDTQYF
v_call: TRBV5-6

cdr3_aa: CASSWSGTAYGYTF
v_call: TRBV19

cdr3_aa: CASSPQGQGEPQHF
v_call: TRBV18

cdr3_aa: CAWSVTGYQPQHF
v_call: TRBV30

cdr3_aa: CASSLVPGGDGSYNSPLHF
v_call: TRBV5-1

cdr3_aa: CASSLAGVVFWTDTQYF
v_call: TRBV5-4

cdr3_aa: CASSSGHQEKLFF
v_call: TRBV9

cdr3_aa: CASSLNGTGFGNTIYF
v_call: TRBV5-1

cdr3_aa: CASRMDSNQETQYF
v_call: TRBV3-1/TRBV3-2

cdr3_aa: CASSYTRGAYEQYF
v_call: TRBV6-2/TRBV6-3

cdr3_aa: CASSLDVGPGELFF
v_call: TRBV7-6

cdr3_aa: CASFPLAGGLTANTGELFF
v_call: TRBV5-6

cdr3_aa: CASSSLKRGGINADTQYF
v_call: TRBV7-9